This TCR beta chain came from a study of blood T cell repertoires in COVID-19. Only in-frame clones appear in the TCRdb table, and some are missing; sequencing was by immunoSEQ multiplex PCR. This repertoire shows roughly 200,000 clones, roughly 75% found once; its top ten account for roughly 6%. The TCR was taken from a woman between 65 and 79 years old with acute or convalescent COVID-19. Specimen: peripheral blood.

The CDR3 nucleotides read TGTGCCAGCAGTGAATATAATAGCGGGCACAGCTCCTACAATGAGCAGTTCTTC. Its translation is CASSEYNSGHSSYNEQFF. V and J are TRBV25-1 and TRBJ2-1; 7 bases match TRBD2. Trimming removed 0 bases from V and 0 bases from J; junction bases left unmatched: 8. The germline V gene has CDR1 MGHDK and CDR2 SYGVNS. This CDR3 comprises 18 residues.